The 23 T cell receptor beta chains presented below share a single source sample, sequenced in a study of T cells after yellow fever vaccination. TCRdb re-derived calls from the 5' RACE reads in MiXCR, one entry per CDR3 protein. The table shows approximately 510,000 distinct CDR3 sequences, with 21% occurring only once. Sequenced here: PBMCs, sampled roughly 20 days after the first yellow fever vaccination. These TCRs come from a man between 18 and 35 years old who received the YFV17D yellow fever vaccine.

The rearrangement joins TRBV9 to TRBJ2-3; 7 bases align to TRBD1. Germline V CDR1 and CDR2: SGDLS, YYNGEE. The V segment lost 3 bases and the J segment 2 bases; nucleotides outside the gene matches: 6. The CDR3 runs 15 residues. CDR3 in amino acids: CASSDRGGHTDTQYF. The CDR3 DNA reads as TGTGCCAGCAGCGACCGAGGGGGCCACACAGATACGCAGTATTTT.

The V call is TRBV20-1, the J call TRBJ1-5; D unclear. V shed 4 bases and J shed 4 bases, with 14 bases lying between them. This CDR3 contains 14 residues. Germline CDR1 DFQATT, CDR2 SNEGSKA (reference sequence). Written as DNA, the CDR3 is TGCAGTGCTATCCACCGAGGGTTTAATCAGCCCCAGCATTTT. Translation: CSAIHRGFNQPQHF.

This clonotype was observed a handful of times. This chain uses TRBV6-1 with TRBJ1-1; TRBD1 agrees at 9 bases. The germline V gene encodes CDR1 MNHNS and CDR2 SASEGT. The CDR3 has 17 residues. Trimming at V came to 5 bases and at J to 2 bases, leaving 12 bases not matched to a gene. For the CDR3, the DNA is TGTGCCAGCAGTCCCGGGACAGGGCTGGTTGGAAACACTGAAGCTTTCTTT. It encodes CASSPGTGLVGNTEAFF.

The chain combines TRBV20-1 with TRBJ2-7, with TRBD1 matching over 7 bases. There are 14 residues in the CDR3. The ends lost 2 bases at V and 5 bases at J; junction bases unmatched: 9. The germline gives CDR1 DFQATT, CDR2 SNEGSKA (reference sequence). The CDR3 nucleotides read TGCAGTGCTAGATTCCACCAGGGGGACAACGAGCAGTACTTC. It encodes CSARFHQGDNEQYF.

This clonotype has more than one count but fewer than ten. The chain uses TRBV4-1 and TRBJ2-7; D unclear. CDR3 length: 16 amino acids. Germline V gene data show CDR1 as MGHRA and CDR2 as YSYEKL. V was trimmed by 7 bases and J by 0 bases, leaving 19 bases between them. For the CDR3, the DNA is TGCGCCAGCAACCCGTTTCCGACTTCAAGCTCCTACGAGCAGTACTTC. It encodes CASNPFPTSSSYEQYF.

This clonotype was counted a few times. V and J are TRBV10-3 and TRBJ2-1; 8 bases align to TRBD1. Trimming cost V 6 bases and J 8 bases; bases outside gene matches: 6. This CDR3 spans 13 amino acids. CDR1 and CDR2 from the germline V gene are ENHRY and SYGVKD. This chain's CDR3 is CAIRQGASDEQFF. In DNA, the CDR3 is TGTGCCATCAGGCAGGGGGCGTCCGATGAGCAGTTCTTC.

The chain couples TRBV7-2 to TRBJ2-5; 8 bases agree with TRBD1. This CDR3 contains 14 residues. CDR1 is SGHTA, CDR2 FQGNSA, per germline. V gave up 4 bases and J gave up 9 bases; unmatched junction bases: 10. The DNA for the CDR3 is TGTGCCAGCAGCTACCAGGACAGGGACGGGGCCCAGTACTTC. Protein: CASSYQDRDGAQYF.

There are a few counts of this clonotype. The V gene is TRBV28, the J gene TRBJ2-3; 7 nucleotides agree with TRBD2. V lost 8 bases, J lost 2 bases, and 4 bases stayed unmatched. Per the germline V gene, CDR1 is MDHEN and CDR2 is SYDVKM. The CDR3 is 13 amino acids. The CDR3 is CASGLGYTDTQYF. The CDR3 DNA sequence: TGTGCCAGCGGACTAGGATACACAGATACGCAGTATTTT. The complete variable domain, with remaining parts taken from reference TRBV28 and TRBJ2-3, reads DVKVTQSSRYLVKRTGEKVFLECVQDMDHENMFWYRQDPGLGLRLIYFSYDVKMKEKGDIPEGYSVSREKKERFSLILESASTNQTSMYLCASGLGYTDTQYFGPGTRLTVL.

This clonotype has a single count. The chain joins TRBV4-1 to TRBJ2-1; TRBD2 agrees at 9 bases. CDR3 length equals 18 residues. The germline CDR1 and CDR2 sequences are MGHRA and YSYEKL. Unmatched junction bases numbered 12, after V lost 1 base and J lost 5 bases. In nucleotides, the CDR3 is TGCGCCAGCAGCCAAGTGGCGGGGGGGCAAATCTTTAACAATGAGCAGTTCTTC. As protein: CASSQVAGGQIFNNEQFF.

This clonotype appeared a few times. The chain uses TRBV7-2 and TRBJ1-6; no clear D. Trimming cost V 2 bases and J 11 bases, with 7 bases left between them. The CDR3 length is 12 residues. Germline values: CDR1 SGHTA, CDR2 FQGNSA. CDR3 sequence: CASSLFGPPLHF. The CDR3, as DNA: TGTGCCAGCAGCTTATTCGGCCCACCCCTCCACTTT. Looking up the rest from reference TRBV7-2 and TRBJ1-6 gives the full variable domain: GAGVSQSPSNKVTEKGKDVELRCDPISGHTALYWYRQSLGQGLEFLIYFQGNSAPDKSGLPSDRFSAERTGGSVSTLTIQRTQQEDSAVYLCASSLFGPPLHFGNGTRLTVT.

The chain has TRBV29-1 and TRBJ1-2, with TRBD1 identical over 7 bases. CDR1 SQVTM and CDR2 ANQGSEA come from the germline V gene. V gave up 4 bases and J gave up 4 bases; unmatched junction bases: 9. The length of the CDR3 is 14 residues. The CDR3 DNA reads TGCAGCGTTGCCGTTAACAGGGGCCTCTATGGCTACACCTTC. Translated: CSVAVNRGLYGYTF.

This clonotype was found a few times. The chain couples TRBV5-6 to TRBJ2-3; 12 bases are shared with TRBD2. The trim removed 4 bases at V and 5 bases at J, leaving 8 bases unmatched. Germline loops: CDR1 SGHDT, CDR2 YYEEEE. The CDR3 loop spans 16 amino acids. The CDR3 DNA follows: TGTGCCAGCAGCCCCGGCCTAGCGGGGGGGCTAGATACGCAGTATTTT. Protein product: CASSPGLAGGLDTQYF.

This clonotype has more than one count but fewer than ten. J is TRBJ2-5 and V is TRBV29-1; D remains ambiguous. Germline assignment: CDR1 SQVTM and CDR2 ANQGSEA. V was pared by 2 bases and J by 2 bases, with 6 bases between. The CDR3 spans 12 residues. The CDR3 loop reads CSVEKGQETQYF. Here the CDR3 DNA reads TGCAGCGTTGAAAAGGGTCAAGAGACCCAGTACTTC.

The CDR3, as DNA: TGTGCCAGCAGCCAATTACGGCGGGGCAACACCGGGGAGCTGTTTTTT. Its translation is CASSQLRRGNTGELFF. V gene TRBV14 combines with J gene TRBJ2-2; D is possibly TRBD2 (6 bases). The CDR3 is 16 residues long. From germline, CDR1 is SGHDN and CDR2 FVKESK. Deletions cut 2 bases from V and 2 bases from J, with 12 bases between.

This clonotype was seen more than once but under ten times. The chain couples TRBV6-5 to TRBJ2-7; D possibly corresponds to TRBD1 (6 bases). The CDR3 consists of 16 residues. The V and J ends lost 0 bases and 5 bases respectively, with 17 bases between them. CDR1 is MNHEY and CDR2 is SVGAGI in the germline V gene. CDR3 residues: CASSYSMGAMEDEQYF. DNA of the CDR3: TGTGCCAGCAGTTACTCGATGGGGGCGATGGAGGACGAGCAGTACTTC.

The rearrangement joins TRBV20-1 to TRBJ2-7; D could derive from TRBD1 or TRBD2 (6 bases each). Germline V gene data show CDR1 as DFQATT and CDR2 as SNEGSKA (reference sequence). V lost 3 bases and J 0 bases, leaving 15 bases between the germline ends. This CDR3 has 15 residues. CDR3 nucleotide sequence: TGCAGTGCTAGCCCGACGGGGGCGAGCTCCTACGAGCAGTACTTC. This translates into CSASPTGASSYEQYF.

This clonotype was observed a few times. J is TRBJ1-5 and V is TRBV4-3; D is undetermined. The CDR3 loop spans 13 amino acids. Trimming removed 3 bases from V and 7 bases from J, with 10 bases in between. Germline CDR1 reads LGHNA; CDR2 reads YSLEER. The CDR3 protein is CASSQARAQPQHF. In DNA, the CDR3 is TGCGCCAGCAGCCAGGCGAGGGCCCAGCCCCAGCATTTT.

This chain connects TRBV25-1 to TRBJ2-3; no reliable D call. The germline V gene has CDR1 MGHDK and CDR2 SYGVNS. The germline V and J ends were trimmed by 8 bases and 1 base, with 10 bases remaining between them. This CDR3 spans 13 amino acids. CDR3 DNA sequence: TGTGCCAGCCTCTCATTGGGCACAGATACGCAGTATTTT. This gives the protein CASLSLGTDTQYF.

This clonotype was seen more than once but under ten times. CDR3 loop: CASSLTGTRGPFF. Written as DNA, the CDR3 is TGTGCCAGCAGCTTAACTGGGACGAGGGGCCCGTTCTTC. The chain recombines TRBV7-2 with TRBJ2-1; D is tentatively TRBD1 or TRBD2 (5 bases each). Trimming took 2 bases from V and 15 from J, leaving 17 bases between them. Germline V lookup: CDR1 SGHTA, CDR2 FQGNSA. The CDR3 is 13 amino acids.

This clonotype was counted only a few times. The chain is built from TRBV6-1 and TRBJ2-7; perhaps TRBD2 as D (6 bases). V lost 9 bases, J lost 5 bases, and 20 bases lay in between. CDR1 and CDR2 from the germline V gene are MNHNS and SASEGT. This CDR3 has 14 amino acids. As DNA, the CDR3 is TGTGCCAGTCACGCCGGGGGATCCCTACACGAGCAGTACTTC. Its protein product is CASHAGGSLHEQYF.

As for this clonotype: One end of the junction fails to match germline, which may point to a read error. V gene TRBV7-2 combines with J gene TRBJ1-2; D is possibly TRBD1 (5 bases). CDR3 size: 13 residues. Germline V gives CDR1 SGHTA, CDR2 FQGNSA. CDR3 DNA: TGTGCCAGCAGCTCATACAATCCGGGACCCCTCCCTTTC. Protein sequence: CASSSYNPGPLPF.

This clonotype came up many times. The chain employs TRBV7-2 and TRBJ1-4, with D maybe TRBD1 (6 bases). The CDR3 totals 15 residues. In germline, CDR1 is SGHTA, CDR2 FQGNSA. V lost 5 bases, J lost 0 bases, and 10 bases lay in between. The chain's CDR3 is CASSDQGPTNEKLFF. The CDR3 DNA sequence: TGTGCCAGCAGCGACCAGGGGCCAACTAATGAAAAACTGTTTTTT. Full variable domain (rest looked up from reference TRBV7-2 and TRBJ1-4): GAGVSQSPSNKVTEKGKDVELRCDPISGHTALYWYRQSLGQGLEFLIYFQGNSAPDKSGLPSDRFSAERTGGSVSTLTIQRTQQEDSAVYLCASSDQGPTNEKLFFGSGTQLSVL.

J is TRBJ2-5 and V is TRBV7-2, with D perhaps matching TRBD1 (5 bases). V was clipped by 1 base and J by 1 base, with 10 bases between them. In germline, CDR1 is SGHTA, CDR2 FQGNSA. The CDR3 consists of 15 residues. This CDR3 is CASSLVGQPQETQYF. The CDR3, as DNA: TGTGCCAGCAGCTTAGTGGGGCAGCCCCAAGAGACCCAGTACTTC.